Listed here are 2 T cell receptor beta chains from one sample, sequenced in a study of Ad26.COV2.S vaccination and SARS-CoV-2 variants. Sequencing was performed with immunoSEQ multiplex PCR; in TCRdb, only in-frame clones are kept and a portion is missing. The sample records roughly 380,000 clones, about 85% being singletons. The treatment: around 19 received Ad26.COV2.S at low or high dose, single or two shots; five or six received placebo; per-sample allocation not given. Sampling was performed 63 days after the first vaccine or placebo injection. Sequences were derived from peripheral blood, sampled in a trial of Ad26.COV2.S vaccine versus placebo. Source of these receptors: a person between 18 and 59 years old who received the Ad26.COV2.S COVID-19 vaccine or a placebo.

This rearrangement joins TRBV11-2 to TRBJ1-1; no reliable D call. CDR3 size: 12 residues. The V gene lost 3 bases and the J gene lost 1 base, with 3 bases spanning the gap. Germline CDR1 SGHAT, CDR2 FQNNGV. CDR3 nucleotide sequence: TGTGCCAGCAGCTTTGGGAACACTGAAGCTTTCTTT. Its protein product is CASSFGNTEAFF.

V is TRBV18 and J is TRBJ2-7; 7 bases match TRBD1. Germline CDR1 and CDR2: KGHSH and LQKENI. The CDR3 spans 15 residues. V gave up 5 bases and J gave up 3 bases; unmatched junction bases: 10. The CDR3 here is CASSRTLGQDYEQYF. In DNA, the CDR3 is TGTGCCAGCTCAAGAACCCTAGGACAGGACTACGAGCAGTACTTC.